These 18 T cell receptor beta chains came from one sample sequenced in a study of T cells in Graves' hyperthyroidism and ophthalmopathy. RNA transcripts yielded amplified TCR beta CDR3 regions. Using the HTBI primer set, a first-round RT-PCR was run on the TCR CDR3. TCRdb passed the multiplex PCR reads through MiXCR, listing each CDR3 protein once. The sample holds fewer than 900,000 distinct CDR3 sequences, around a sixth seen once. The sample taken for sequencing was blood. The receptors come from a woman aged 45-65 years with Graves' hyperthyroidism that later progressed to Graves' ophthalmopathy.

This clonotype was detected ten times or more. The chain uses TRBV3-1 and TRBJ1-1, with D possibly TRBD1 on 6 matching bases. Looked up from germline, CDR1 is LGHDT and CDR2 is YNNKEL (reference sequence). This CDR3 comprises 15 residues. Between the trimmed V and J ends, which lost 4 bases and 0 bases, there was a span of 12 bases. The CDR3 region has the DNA TGTGCCAGCAGCCCGGACAGCTTGATGAACACTGAAGCTTTCTTT. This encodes CASSPDSLMNTEAFF.

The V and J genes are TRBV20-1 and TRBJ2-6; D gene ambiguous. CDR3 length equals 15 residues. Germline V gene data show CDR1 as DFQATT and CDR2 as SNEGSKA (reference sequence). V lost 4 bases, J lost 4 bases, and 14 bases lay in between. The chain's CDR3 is CSATDDPAGANVLTF. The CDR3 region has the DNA TGCAGTGCTACCGACGACCCAGCCGGGGCCAACGTCCTGACTTTC.

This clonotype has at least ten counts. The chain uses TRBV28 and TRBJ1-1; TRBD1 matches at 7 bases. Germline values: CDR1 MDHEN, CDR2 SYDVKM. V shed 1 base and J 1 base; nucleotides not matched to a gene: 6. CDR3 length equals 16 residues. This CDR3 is CASSLSGGVTNTEAFF. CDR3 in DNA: TGTGCCAGCAGTTTATCAGGGGGGGTGACGAACACTGAAGCTTTCTTT.

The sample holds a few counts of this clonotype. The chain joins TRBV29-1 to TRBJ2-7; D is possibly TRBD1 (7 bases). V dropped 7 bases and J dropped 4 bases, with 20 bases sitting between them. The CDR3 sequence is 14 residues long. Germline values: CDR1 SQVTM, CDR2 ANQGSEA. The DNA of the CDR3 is TGCAGCGCCTCCGGGGAGGACAGGAGATACGAGCAGTACTTC. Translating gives CSASGEDRRYEQYF.

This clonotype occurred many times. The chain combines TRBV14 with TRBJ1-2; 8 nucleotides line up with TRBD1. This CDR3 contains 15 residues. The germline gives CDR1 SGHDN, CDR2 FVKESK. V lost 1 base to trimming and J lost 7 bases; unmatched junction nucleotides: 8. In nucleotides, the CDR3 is TGTGCCAGCAGCCAAGCGACAGGGGCGTTGAGTGGCTACACCTTC. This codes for CASSQATGALSGYTF.

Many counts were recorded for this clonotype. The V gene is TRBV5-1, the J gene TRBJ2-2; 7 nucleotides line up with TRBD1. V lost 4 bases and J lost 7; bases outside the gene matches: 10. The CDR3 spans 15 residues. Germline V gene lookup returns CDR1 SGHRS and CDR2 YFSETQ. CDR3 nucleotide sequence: TGCGCCAGCAGCCGCCTGACAGGGTACGGCGGGGAGCTGTTTTTT. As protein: CASSRLTGYGGELFF.

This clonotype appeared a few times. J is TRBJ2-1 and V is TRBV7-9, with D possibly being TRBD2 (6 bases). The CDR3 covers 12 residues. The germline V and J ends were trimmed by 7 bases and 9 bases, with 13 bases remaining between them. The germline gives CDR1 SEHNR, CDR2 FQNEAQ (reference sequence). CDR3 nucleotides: TGTGCCAGCACCCGGTTGGGGGGTGAGCAGTTCTTC. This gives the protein CASTRLGGEQFF.

The CDR3 DNA sequence: TGTGCCAGCAGCCAAGATACGGGACAGGGGACAGATACGCAGTATTTT. Protein: CASSQDTGQGTDTQYF. The chain uses TRBV3-1 and TRBJ2-3, with 10 bases fitting TRBD1. Germline lookup yields CDR1 LGHDT and CDR2 YNNKEL (reference sequence). After removal of 0 bases from V and 3 bases from J, the junction contained 3 bases not matched to a gene. The CDR3 length is 16 residues.

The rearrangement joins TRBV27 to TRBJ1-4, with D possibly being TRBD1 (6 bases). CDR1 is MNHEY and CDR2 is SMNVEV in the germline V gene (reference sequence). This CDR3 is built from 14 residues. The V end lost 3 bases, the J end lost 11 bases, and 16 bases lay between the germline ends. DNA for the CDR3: TGTGCCAGCAGTTTTGGGCAGGGGCTAGGGAAACTGTTTTTT. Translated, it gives CASSFGQGLGKLFF.

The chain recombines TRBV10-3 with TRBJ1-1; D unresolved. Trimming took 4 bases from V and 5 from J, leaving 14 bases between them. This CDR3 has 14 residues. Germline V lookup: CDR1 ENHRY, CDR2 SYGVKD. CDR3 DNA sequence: TGTGCCATCAGTGCCATCCCAGATGTAACTGAAGCTTTCTTT. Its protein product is CAISAIPDVTEAFF.

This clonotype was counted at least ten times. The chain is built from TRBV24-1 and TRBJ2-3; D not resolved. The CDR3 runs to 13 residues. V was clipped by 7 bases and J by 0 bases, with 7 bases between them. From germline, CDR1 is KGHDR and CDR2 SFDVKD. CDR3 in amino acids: CATSDLSTDTQYF. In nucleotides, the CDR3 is TGTGCCACCAGCGATCTCAGCACAGATACGCAGTATTTT.

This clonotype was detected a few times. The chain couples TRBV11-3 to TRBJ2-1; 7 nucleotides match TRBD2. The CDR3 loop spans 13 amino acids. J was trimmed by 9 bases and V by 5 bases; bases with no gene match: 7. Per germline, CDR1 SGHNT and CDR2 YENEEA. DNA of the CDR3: TGTGCCAGCAGCATGACTAGCATCGGTGAGCAGTTCTTC. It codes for CASSMTSIGEQFF.

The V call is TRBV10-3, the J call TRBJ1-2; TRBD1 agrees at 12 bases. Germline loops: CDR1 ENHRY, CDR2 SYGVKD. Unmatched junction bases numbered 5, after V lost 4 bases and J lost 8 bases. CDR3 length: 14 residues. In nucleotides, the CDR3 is TGTGCCATCAGTGCGGGACAGGGGGCAGGCGGCTACACCTTC. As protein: CAISAGQGAGGYTF.

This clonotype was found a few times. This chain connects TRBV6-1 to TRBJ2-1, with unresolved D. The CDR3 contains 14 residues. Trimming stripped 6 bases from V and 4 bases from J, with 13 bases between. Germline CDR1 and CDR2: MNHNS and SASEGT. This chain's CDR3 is CASSPGSFYNEQFF. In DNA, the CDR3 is TGTGCCAGCAGCCCCGGATCCTTTTACAATGAGCAGTTCTTC.

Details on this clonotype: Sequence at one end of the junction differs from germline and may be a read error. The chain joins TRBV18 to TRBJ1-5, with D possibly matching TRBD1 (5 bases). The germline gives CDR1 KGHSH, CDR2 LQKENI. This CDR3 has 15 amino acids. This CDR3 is CSSSRRDYSNQPQHF. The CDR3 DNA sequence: TGTTCCAGCTCACGCAGGGACTATAGCAATCAGCCCCAGCATTTT. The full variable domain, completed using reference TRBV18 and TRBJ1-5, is NAGVMQNPRHLVRRRGQEARLRCSPMKGHSHVYWYRQLPEEGLKFMVYLQKENIIDESGMPKERFSAEFPKEGPSILRIQQVVRGDSAAYFCSSSRRDYSNQPQHFGDGTRLSIL.

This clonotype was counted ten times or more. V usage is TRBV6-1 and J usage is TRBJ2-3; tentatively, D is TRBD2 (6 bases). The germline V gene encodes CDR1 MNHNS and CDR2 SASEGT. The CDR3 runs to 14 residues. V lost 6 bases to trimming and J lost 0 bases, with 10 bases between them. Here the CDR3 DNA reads TGTGCCAGCAGACGGGGGACTAGCACAGATACGCAGTATTTT. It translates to CASRRGTSTDTQYF.

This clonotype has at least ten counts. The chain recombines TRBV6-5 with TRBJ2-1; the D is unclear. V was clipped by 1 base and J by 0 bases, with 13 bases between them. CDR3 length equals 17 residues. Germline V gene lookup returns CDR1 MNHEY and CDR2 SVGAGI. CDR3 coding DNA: TGTGCCAGCAGTTACTATCCCCCACCAAGCTCCTACAATGAGCAGTTCTTC. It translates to CASSYYPPPSSYNEQFF.

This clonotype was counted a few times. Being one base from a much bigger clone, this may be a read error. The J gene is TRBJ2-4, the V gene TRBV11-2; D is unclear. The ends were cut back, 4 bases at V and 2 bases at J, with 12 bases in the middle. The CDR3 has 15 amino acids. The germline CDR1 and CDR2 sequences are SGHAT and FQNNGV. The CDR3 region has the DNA TGTGCCAGCAGCTCAGTGGGTATTTCCAAAAACATTCAGTACTTC. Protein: CASSSVGISKNIQYF.